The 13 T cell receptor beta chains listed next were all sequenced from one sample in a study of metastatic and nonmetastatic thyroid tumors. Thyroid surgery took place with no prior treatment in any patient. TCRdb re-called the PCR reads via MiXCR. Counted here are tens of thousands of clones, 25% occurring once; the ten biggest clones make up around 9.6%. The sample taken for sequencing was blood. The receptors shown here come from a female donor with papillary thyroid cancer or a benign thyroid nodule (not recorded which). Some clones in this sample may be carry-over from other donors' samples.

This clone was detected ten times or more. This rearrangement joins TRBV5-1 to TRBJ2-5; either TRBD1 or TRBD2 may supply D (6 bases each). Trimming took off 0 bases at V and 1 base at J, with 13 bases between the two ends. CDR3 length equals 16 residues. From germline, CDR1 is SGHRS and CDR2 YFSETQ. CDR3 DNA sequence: TGCGCCAGCAGCTTGGCGGGGGCCCGACCCCAAGAGACCCAGTACTTC. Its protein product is CASSLAGARPQETQYF.

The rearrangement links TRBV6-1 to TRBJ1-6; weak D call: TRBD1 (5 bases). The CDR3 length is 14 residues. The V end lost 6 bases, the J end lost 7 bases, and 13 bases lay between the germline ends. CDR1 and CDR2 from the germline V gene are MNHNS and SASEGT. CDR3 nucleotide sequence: TGTGCCAGCAGGCCCGGGACGGCCAATTCACCCCTCCACTTT. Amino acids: CASRPGTANSPLHF.

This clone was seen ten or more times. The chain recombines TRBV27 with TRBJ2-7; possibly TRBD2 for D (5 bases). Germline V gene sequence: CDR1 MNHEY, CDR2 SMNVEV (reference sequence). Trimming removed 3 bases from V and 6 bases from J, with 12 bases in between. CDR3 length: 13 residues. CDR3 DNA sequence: TGTGCCAGCAGTTTCCGAGGGTCTGTCGAGCAGTACTTC. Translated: CASSFRGSVEQYF.

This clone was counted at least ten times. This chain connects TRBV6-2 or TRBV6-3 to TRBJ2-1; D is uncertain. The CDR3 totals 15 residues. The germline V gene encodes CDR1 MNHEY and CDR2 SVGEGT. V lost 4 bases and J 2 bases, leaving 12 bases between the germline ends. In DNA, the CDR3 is TGTGCCAGCAGTTTTGGGGTAGGCGCCTACAATGAGCAGTTCTTC. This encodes CASSFGVGAYNEQFF.

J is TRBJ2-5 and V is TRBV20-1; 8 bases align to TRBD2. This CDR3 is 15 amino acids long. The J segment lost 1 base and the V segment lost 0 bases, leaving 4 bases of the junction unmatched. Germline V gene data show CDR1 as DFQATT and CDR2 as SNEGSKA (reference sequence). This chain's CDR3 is CSARDRREAQETQYF. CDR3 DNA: TGCAGTGCTAGAGATAGGCGGGAGGCCCAAGAGACCCAGTACTTC.

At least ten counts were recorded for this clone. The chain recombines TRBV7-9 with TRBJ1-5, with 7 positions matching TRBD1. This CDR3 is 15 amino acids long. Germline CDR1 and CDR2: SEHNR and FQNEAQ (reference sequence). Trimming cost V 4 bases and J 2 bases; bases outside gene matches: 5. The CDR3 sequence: CASSSGTARNQPQHF. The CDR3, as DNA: TGTGCCAGCAGCTCCGGGACAGCTCGCAATCAGCCCCAGCATTTT.

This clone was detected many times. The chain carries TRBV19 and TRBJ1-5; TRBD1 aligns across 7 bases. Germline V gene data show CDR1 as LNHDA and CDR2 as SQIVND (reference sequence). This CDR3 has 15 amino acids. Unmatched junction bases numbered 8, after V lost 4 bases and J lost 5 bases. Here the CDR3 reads CASSTPGGGHQPQHF. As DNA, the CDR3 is TGTGCCAGTAGTACACCAGGGGGGGGTCATCAGCCCCAGCATTTT. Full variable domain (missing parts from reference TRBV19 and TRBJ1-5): DGGITQSPKYLFRKEGQNVTLSCEQNLNHDAMYWYRQDPGQGLRLIYYSQIVNDFQKGDIAEGYSVSREKKESFPLTVTSAQKNPTAFYLCASSTPGGGHQPQHFGDGTRLSIL.

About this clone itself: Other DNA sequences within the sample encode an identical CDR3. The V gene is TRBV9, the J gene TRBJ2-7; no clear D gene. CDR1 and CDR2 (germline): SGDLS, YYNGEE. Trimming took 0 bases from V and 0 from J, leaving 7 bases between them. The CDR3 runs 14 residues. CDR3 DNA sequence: TGTGCCAGCAGCGTAGGTTCAAGCTCCTACGAGCAGTACTTC. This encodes CASSVGSSSYEQYF. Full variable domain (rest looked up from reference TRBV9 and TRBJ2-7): DSGVTQTPKHLITATGQRVTLRCSPRSGDLSVYWYQQSLDQGLQFLIQYYNGEERAKGNILERFSAQQFPDLHSELNLSSLELGDSALYFCASSVGSSSYEQYFGPGTRLTVT.

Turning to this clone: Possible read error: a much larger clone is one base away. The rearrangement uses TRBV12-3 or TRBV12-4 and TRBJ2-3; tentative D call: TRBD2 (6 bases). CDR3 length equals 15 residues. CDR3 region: CASLRGWVSTDTQYF. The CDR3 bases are TGTGCCAGCCTCCGGGGGTGGGTAAGCACAGACACGCAGTATTTT.

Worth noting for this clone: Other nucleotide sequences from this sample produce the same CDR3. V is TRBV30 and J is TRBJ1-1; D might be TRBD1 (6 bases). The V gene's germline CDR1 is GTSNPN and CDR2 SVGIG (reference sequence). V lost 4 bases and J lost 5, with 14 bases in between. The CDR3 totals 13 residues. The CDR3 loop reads CAWTRTVGTEAFF. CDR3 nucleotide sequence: TGTGCCTGGACTAGGACAGTGGGGACTGAAGCTTTCTTT.

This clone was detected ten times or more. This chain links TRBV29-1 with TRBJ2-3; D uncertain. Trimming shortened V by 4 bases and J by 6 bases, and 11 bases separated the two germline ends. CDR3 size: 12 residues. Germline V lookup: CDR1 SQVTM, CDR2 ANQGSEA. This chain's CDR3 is CSVVLGLDTQYF. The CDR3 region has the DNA TGCAGCGTTGTTCTCGGGCTCGATACGCAGTATTTT.

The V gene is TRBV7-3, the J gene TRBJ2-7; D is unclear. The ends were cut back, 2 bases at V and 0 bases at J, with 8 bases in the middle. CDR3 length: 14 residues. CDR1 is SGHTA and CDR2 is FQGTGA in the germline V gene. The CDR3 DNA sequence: TGTGCCAGCAGCTTATATACGGGCTCCTACGAGCAGTACTTC. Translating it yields CASSLYTGSYEQYF.

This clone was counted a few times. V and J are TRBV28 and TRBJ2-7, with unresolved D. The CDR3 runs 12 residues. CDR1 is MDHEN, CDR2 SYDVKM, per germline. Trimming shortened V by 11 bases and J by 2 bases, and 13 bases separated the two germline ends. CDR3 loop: CAVRRQAYEQYF. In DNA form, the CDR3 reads TGTGCCGTCCGCCGACAAGCCTACGAGCAGTACTTC.